This T cell receptor beta chain stems from a study of shared T cell receptors in the human thymus. Measured with immunoSEQ multiplex PCR; TCRdb has only the in-frame clones, and not every one. The data show about 380,000 clones, just under 95% seen once. This CDR3 comprises 15 residues. Germline CDR1 is SGHTS and CDR2 is YDEGEE. V dropped 3 bases and J dropped 2 bases, with 15 bases sitting between them. V gene TRBV5-8 combines with J gene TRBJ2-7; D may be TRBD2 (6 bases). Sequencing used thymocytes. The origin of this receptor is a human donor. The CDR3 sequence is CASSSRQGLTYEQYF. The CDR3 region has the DNA TGTGCCAGCAGCTCCCGGCAGGGACTTACCTACGAGCAGTACTTC.